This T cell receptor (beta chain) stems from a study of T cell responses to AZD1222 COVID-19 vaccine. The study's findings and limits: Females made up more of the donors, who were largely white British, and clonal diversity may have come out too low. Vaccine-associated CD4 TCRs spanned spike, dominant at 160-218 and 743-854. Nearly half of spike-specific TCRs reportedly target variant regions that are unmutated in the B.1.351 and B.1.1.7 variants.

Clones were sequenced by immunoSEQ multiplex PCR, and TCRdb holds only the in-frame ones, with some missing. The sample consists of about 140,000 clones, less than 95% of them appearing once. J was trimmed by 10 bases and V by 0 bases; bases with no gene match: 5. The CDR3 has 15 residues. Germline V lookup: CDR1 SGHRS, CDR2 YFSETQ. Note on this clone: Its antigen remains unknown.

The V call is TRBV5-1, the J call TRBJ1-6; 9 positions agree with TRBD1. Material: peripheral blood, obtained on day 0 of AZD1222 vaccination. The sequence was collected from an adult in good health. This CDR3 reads CASSLAGQGRSPLHF. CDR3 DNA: TGCGCCAGCAGCTTGGCGGGACAGGGCCGATCACCCCTCCACTTT.